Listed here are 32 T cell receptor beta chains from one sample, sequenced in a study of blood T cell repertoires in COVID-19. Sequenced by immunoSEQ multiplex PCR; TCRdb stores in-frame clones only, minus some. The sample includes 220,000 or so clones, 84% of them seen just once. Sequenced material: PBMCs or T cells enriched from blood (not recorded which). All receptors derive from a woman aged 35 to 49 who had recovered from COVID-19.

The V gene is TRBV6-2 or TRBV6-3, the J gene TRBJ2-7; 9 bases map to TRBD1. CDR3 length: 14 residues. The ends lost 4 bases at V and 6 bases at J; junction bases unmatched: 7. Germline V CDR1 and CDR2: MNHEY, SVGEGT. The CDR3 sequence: CASSSYRGRREQYV. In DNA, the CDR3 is TGTGCCAGCAGTTCATACAGGGGGCGTCGCGAGCAGTACGTC.

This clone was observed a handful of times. In DNA, the CDR3 is TGCGCCAGCAGCTTGGCGGGACTAGCCCCCGGGGAGCTGTTTTTT. Translating it yields CASSLAGLAPGELFF. This chain joins TRBV5-1 and TRBJ2-2, with 9 nucleotides matching TRBD2. This CDR3 spans 15 amino acids. J lost 6 bases, V lost 0 bases, and 3 bases had no gene match. Germline CDR1 SGHRS, CDR2 YFSETQ.

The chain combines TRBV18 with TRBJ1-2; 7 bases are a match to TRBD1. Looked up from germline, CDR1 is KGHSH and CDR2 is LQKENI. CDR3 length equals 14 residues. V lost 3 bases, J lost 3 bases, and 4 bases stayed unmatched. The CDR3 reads CASSPGQDYYGYTF. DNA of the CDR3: TGTGCCAGCTCACCCGGACAGGACTACTATGGCTACACCTTC.

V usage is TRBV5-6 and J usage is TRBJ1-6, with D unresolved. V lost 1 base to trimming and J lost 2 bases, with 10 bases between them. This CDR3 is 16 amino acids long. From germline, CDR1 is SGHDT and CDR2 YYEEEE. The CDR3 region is CASSLSRSTYNSPLHF. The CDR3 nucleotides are TGTGCCAGCAGCTTGAGCCGATCTACCTATAATTCACCCCTCCACTTT.

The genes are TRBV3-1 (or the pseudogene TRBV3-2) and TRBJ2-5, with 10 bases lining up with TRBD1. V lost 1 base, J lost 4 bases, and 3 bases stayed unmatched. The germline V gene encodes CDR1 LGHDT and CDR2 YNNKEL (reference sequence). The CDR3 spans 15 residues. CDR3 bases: TGTGCCAGCAGCCAAGCTGGACAGGGGGTAGAGACCCAGTACTTC. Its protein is CASSQAGQGVETQYF.

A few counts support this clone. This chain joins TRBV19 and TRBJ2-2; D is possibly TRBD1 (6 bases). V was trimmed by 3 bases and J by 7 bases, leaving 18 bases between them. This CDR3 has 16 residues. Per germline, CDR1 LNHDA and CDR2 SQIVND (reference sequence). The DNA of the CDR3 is TGTGCCAGTAGTATTGGGACACCGGTCGGCGTCGGGGAGCTGTTTTTT. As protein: CASSIGTPVGVGELFF.

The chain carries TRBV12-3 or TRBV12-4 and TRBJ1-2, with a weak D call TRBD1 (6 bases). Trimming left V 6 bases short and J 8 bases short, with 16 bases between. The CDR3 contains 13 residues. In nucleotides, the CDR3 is TGTGCCAGCAGGAATCTACAGGGAAGCGGCTACACCTTC. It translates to CASRNLQGSGYTF.

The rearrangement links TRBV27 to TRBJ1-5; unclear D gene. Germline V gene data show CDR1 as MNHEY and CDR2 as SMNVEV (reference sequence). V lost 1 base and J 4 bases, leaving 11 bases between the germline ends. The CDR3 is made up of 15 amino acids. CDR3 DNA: TGTGCCAGCAGTTTATTTGCCCAGTTTAATCAGCCCCAGCATTTT. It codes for CASSLFAQFNQPQHF.

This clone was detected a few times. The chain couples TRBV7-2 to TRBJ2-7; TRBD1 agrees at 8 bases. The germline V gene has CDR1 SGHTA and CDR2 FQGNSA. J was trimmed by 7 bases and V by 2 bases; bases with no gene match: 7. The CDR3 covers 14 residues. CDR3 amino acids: CASSLLDRVGEQYF. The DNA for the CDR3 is TGTGCCAGCAGCTTACTGGACAGGGTGGGAGAGCAGTACTTC.

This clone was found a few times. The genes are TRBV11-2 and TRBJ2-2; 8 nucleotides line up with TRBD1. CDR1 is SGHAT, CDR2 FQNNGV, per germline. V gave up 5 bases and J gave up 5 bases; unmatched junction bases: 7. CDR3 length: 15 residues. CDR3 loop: CASSLGQGKTGELFF. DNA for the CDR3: TGTGCCAGCAGCCTCGGACAGGGAAAAACCGGGGAGCTGTTTTTT. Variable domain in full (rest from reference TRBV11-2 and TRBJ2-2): EAGVAQSPRYKIIEKRQSVAFWCNPISGHATLYWYQQILGQGPKLLIQFQNNGVVDDSQLPKDRFSAERLKGVDSTLKIQPAKLEDSAVYLCASSLGQGKTGELFFGEGSRLTVL.

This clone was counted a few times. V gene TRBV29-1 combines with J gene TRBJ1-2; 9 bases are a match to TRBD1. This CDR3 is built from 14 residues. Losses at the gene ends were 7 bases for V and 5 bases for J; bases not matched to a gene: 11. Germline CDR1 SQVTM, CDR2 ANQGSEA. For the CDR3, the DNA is TGCAGCGCCTTCTCCGGGACAGGGAGTTATGGCTACACCTTC. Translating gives CSAFSGTGSYGYTF.

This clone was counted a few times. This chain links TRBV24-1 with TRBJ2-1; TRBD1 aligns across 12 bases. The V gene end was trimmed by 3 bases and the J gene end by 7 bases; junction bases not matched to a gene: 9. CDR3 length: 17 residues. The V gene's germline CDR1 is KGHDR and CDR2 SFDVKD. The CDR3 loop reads CATSDAKPGQGANEQFF. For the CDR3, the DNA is TGTGCCACCAGTGATGCAAAACCGGGACAGGGGGCTAATGAGCAGTTCTTC.

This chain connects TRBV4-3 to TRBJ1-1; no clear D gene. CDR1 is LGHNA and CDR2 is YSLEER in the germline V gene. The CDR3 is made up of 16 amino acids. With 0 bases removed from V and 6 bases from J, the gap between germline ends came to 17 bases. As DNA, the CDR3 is TGCGCCAGCAGCCAAGATCCGGAGGCGCGTGGAGCTGAAGCTTTCTTT. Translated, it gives CASSQDPEARGAEAFF.

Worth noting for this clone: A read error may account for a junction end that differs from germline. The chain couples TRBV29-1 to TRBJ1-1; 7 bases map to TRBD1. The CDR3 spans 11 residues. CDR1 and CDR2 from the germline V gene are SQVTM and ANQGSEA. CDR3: CSVDSAGGPSF. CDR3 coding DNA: TGCAGCGTTGATTCGGCAGGGGGACCCTCCTTT.

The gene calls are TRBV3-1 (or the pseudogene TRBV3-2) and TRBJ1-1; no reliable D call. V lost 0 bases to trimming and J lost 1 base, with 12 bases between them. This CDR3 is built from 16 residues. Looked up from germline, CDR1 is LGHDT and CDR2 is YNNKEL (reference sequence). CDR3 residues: CASSQDRSGRNTEAFF. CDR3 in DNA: TGTGCCAGCAGCCAAGATCGGTCAGGAAGGAACACTGAAGCTTTCTTT.

The DNA for the CDR3 is TGTGCCAGCAGTTACACGCTCGGGACAAGCGCCTACGAGCAGTACTTC. Translation: CASSYTLGTSAYEQYF. The rearrangement links TRBV6-5 to TRBJ2-7; D might be TRBD1 (6 bases). CDR1 and CDR2 from the germline V gene are MNHEY and SVGAGI. The CDR3 is made up of 16 amino acids. Trimming shortened V by 2 bases and J by 2 bases, and 16 bases separated the two germline ends.

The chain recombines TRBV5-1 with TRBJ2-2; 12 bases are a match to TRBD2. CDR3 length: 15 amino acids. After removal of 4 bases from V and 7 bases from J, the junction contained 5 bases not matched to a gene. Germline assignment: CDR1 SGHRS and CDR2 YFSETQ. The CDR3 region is CASSPRLAGDGELFF. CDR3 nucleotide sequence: TGCGCCAGCAGCCCGCGACTAGCGGGAGACGGGGAGCTGTTTTTT.

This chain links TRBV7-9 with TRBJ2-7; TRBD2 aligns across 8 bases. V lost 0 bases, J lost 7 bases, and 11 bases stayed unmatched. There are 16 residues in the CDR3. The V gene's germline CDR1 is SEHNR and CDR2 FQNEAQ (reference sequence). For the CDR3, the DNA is TGTGCCAGCAGCTTAGCGGGACTAGAAATCCGGGGGGAGCAGTACTTC. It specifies CASSLAGLEIRGEQYF.

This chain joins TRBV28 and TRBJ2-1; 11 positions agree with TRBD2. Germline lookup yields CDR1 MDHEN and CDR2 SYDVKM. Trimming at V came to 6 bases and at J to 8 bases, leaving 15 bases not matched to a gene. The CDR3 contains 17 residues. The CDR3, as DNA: TGTGCCAGCAGAACGAGCCTAGCGGGAGGTGTCGTCTATGAGCAGTTCTTC. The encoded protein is CASRTSLAGGVVYEQFF.

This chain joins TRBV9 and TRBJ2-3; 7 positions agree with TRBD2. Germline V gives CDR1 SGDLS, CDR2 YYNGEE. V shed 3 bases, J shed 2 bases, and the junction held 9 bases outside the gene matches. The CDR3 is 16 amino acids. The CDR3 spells CASSAARLADTDTQYF. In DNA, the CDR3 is TGTGCCAGCAGCGCCGCCCGCCTAGCGGACACAGATACGCAGTATTTT.

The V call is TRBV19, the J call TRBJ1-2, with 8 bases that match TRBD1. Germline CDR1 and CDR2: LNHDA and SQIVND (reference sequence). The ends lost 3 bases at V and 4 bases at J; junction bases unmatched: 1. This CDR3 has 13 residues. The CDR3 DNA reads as TGTGCCAGTAGTATGGGACAGGTCTATGGCTACACCTTC. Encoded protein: CASSMGQVYGYTF.

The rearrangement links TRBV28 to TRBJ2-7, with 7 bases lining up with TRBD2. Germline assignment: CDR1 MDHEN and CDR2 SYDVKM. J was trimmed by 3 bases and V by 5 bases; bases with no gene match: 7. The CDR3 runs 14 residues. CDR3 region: CASSPYGLGYEQYF. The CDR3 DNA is TGTGCCAGCAGTCCTTATGGACTAGGCTACGAGCAGTACTTC.

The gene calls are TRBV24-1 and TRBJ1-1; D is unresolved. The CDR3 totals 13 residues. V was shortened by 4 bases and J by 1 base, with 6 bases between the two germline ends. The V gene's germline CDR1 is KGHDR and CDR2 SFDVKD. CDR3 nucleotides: TGTGCCACCAGTGAGGCCGAGAACACTGAAGCTTTCTTT. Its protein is CATSEAENTEAFF.

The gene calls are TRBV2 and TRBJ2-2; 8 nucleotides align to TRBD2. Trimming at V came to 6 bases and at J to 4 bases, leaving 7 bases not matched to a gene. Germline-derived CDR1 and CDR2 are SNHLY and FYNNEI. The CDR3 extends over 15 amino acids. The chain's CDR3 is CASRGGTRSTGELFF. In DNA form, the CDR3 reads TGTGCCAGCAGGGGGGGGACTAGAAGCACCGGGGAGCTGTTTTTT.

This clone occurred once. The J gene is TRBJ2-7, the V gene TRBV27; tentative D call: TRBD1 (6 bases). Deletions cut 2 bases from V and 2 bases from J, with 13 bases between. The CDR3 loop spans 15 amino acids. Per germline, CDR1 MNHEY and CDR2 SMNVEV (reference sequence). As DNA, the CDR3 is TGTGCCAGCAGTTTAGGGTACTCAGGGGCCTACGAGCAGTACTTC. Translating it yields CASSLGYSGAYEQYF.

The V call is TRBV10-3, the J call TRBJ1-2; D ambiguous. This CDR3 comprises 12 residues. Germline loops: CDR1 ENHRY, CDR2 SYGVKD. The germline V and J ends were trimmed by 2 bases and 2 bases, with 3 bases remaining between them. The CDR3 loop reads CAISEENYGYTF. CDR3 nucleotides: TGTGCCATCAGTGAGGAGAACTATGGCTACACCTTC.

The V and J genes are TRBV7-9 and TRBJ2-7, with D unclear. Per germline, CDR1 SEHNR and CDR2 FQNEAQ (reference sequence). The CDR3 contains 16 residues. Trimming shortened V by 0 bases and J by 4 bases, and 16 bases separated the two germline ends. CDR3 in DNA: TGTGCCAGCAGCTTAGCGCGACAACTGGTCGAATACGAGCAGTACTTC. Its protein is CASSLARQLVEYEQYF.

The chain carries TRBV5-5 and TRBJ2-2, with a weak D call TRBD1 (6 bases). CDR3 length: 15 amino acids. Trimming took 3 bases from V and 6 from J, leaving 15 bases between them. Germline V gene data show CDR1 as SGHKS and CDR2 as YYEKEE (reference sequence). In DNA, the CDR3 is TGTGCCAGCAGCTCCAGGGGTCGGACGTCCGGGGAGCTGTTTTTT. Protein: CASSSRGRTSGELFF. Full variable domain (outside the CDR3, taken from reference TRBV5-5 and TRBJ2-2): DAGVTQSPTHLIKTRGQQVTLRCSPISGHKSVSWYQQVLGQGPQFIFQYYEKEERGRGNFPDRFSARQFPNYSSELNVNALLLGDSALYLCASSSRGRTSGELFFGEGSRLTVL.

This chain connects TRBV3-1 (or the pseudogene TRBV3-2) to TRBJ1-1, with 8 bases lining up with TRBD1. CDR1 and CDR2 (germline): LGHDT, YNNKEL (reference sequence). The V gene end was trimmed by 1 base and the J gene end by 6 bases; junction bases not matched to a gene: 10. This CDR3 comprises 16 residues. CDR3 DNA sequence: TGTGCCAGCAGCCAAGGGGGACAGGCCGGACGGGCTGAAGCTTTCTTT. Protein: CASSQGGQAGRAEAFF.

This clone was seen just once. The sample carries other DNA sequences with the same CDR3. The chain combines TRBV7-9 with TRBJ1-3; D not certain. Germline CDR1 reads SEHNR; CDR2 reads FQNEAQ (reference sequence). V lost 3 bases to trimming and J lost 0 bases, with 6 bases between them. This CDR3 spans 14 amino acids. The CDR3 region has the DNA TGTGCCAGCAGCTTCCTGTACTCTGGAAACACCATATATTTT. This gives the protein CASSFLYSGNTIYF.

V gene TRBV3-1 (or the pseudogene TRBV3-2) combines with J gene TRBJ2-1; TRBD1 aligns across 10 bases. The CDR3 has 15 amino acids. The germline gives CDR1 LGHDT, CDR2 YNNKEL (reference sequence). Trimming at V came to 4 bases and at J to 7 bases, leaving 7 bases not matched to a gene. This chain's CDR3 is CASSPTGQGTNEQFF. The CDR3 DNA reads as TGTGCCAGCAGCCCTACGGGACAGGGGACGAATGAGCAGTTCTTC.

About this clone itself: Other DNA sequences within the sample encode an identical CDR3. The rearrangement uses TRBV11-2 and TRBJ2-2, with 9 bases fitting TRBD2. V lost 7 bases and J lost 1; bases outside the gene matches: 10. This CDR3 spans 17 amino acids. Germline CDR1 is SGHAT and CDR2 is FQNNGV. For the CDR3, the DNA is TGTGCCAGCACCCTATCGAATAGCGGGAGGAACACCGGGGAGCTGTTTTTT. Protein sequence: CASTLSNSGRNTGELFF.